The count of the clone carrying this T cell receptor (beta chain) is one. Its target is unknown. The data are from a study of cytomegalovirus exposure and HLA in healthy donors. Regarding the study as a whole: Per published reports, the classifier diagnosed cytomegalovirus status with high specificity and sensitivity. In vitro testing confirmed three CMV-associated chains as specific for CMV antigens. Investigators reported around 150 TCR beta chains as tied to cytomegalovirus.

From the roughly 110-subject validation cohort, which was separate from the approximately 670-subject first cohort, the donors were drawn. TCRdb's table, derived via immunoSEQ multiplex PCR, lists solely in-frame clones and lacks some. The sample lists over 150,000 clones, more than 80% occurring once. This CDR3 has 16 residues. J lost 7 bases, V lost 3 bases, and 9 bases had no gene match. The germline V gene has CDR1 SGHRS and CDR2 YFSETQ. Source material: PBMCs. The clonotype was recovered from a woman aged 18-29 years in good health and CMV-seropositive. J is TRBJ2-3 and V is TRBV5-1; the match to TRBD1 covers 12 bases. CDR3 loop: CASSYWGTGGVYTQYF. CDR3 DNA: TGCGCCAGCAGCTACTGGGGGACAGGGGGCGTTTATACGCAGTATTTT.